This is a list of T cell receptor beta chains from one sample in a study of Graves' ophthalmopathy and Graves' hyperthyroidism. TCRdb re-called the multiplex PCR reads through MiXCR, storing one row per CDR3 protein. The sample consists of 300,000 to 400,000 distinct CDR3 sequences, roughly 17% of them appearing once. The sequenced material came from peripheral blood. The receptors originated from an adult man with Graves' ophthalmopathy. The CDR3 runs from the conserved cysteine through the conserved F or W. A D gene is named only where the DNA matches it firmly. Clone size is given for some rows only: seen once, a few or many times, or a class if the clone is expanded.

>.|TRBV28|TRBJ2-7|15|TRBD1
TGTGCCAGCTTTCGCTCGGGACAGGGATCCTACGAGCAGTACTTC
CASFRSGQGSYEQYF
>.|TRBV6-1|TRBJ1-1|15|TRBD1
TGTGCCAGCATTCCTACCAGGGGGACGAACACTGAAGCTTTCTTT
CASIPTRGTNTEAFF
>many|TRBV7-9|TRBJ1-1|13|.
TGTGCCAGCAGCTTTGGGGGGGGTGGTGAAGCTTTCTTT
CASSFGGGGEAFF
>many|TRBV20-1|TRBJ1-1|10|.
TGCAGTGCTAGTGCGGGAAGAGCTTTCTTT
CSASAGRAFF
>many|TRBV28|TRBJ2-7|13|.
TGTGCCAGCAGTTCCGGGGATCACTACGAGCAGTACTTC
CASSSGDHYEQYF
>once|TRBV6-1|TRBJ1-1|15|TRBD1
TGTGCCAGCATCGGTGAGGGGGCAACCAACACTGAAGCTTTCTTT
CASIGEGATNTEAFF
>many|TRBV7-9|TRBJ2-7|14|TRBD2
TGTGCCAGCAGCCCGAGGACTAGCGGCTACGAGCAGTACTTC
CASSPRTSGYEQYF
>many|TRBV27|TRBJ2-7|16|.
TGTGCCAGCAGTTTAGGGGCCGGAGGGGGGGGCTACGAGCAGTACTTC
CASSLGAGGGGYEQYF
>once|TRBV12-3/TRBV12-4|TRBJ2-7|13|.
TGTGCCAGCAGTTTAGCGGAGAGGCCGGGGCAGTACTTC
CASSLAERPGQYF
>many|TRBV30|TRBJ2-7|14|.
TGTGCCTGGAGATGGGGGCCCAACTCCTACGAGCAGTACTTC
CAWRWGPNSYEQYF
>many|TRBV6-5|TRBJ2-7|15|.
TGTGCCAGCAGTTACGGGAGCAGGGTCACCTACGAGCAGTACTTC
CASSYGSRVTYEQYF
>many|TRBV5-1|TRBJ1-3|14|.
TGCGCCAGCAGCCCCGGACAGCCCGGAAACACCATATATTTT
CASSPGQPGNTIYF
>.|TRBV28|TRBJ1-5|15|.
TGTGCCAGCATCATAGGAGGCAGGGTCAATCAGCCCCAGCATTTT
CASIIGGRVNQPQHF
>many|TRBV11-2|TRBJ1-1|12|.
TGTGCCAGCAGCCCCGTCGTTGGTGAAGCTTTCTTT
CASSPVVGEAFF
>many|TRBV6-1|TRBJ1-2|14|.
TGTGCCAGCAGTGGAGCCCTTACCCTCTATGGCTACACCTTC
CASSGALTLYGYTF
>many|TRBV20-1|TRBJ2-7|13|.
TGCAGTGCCCCGGGGGACATCTCCTACGAGCAGTACTTC
CSAPGDISYEQYF
>many|TRBV30|TRBJ1-2|13|TRBD1
TGTGCCTGGAACCGGGACAGGGACTATGGCTACACCTTC
CAWNRDRDYGYTF
>.|TRBV20-1|TRBJ1-1|12|.
TGCAGTGCTTCTCGGGTATTCACTGAAGCTTTCTTT
CSASRVFTEAFF
>many|TRBV7-6|TRBJ2-5|17|.
TGTGCCAGCAGCTTAGTTCAGGGGAGACGGGTCCAAGAGACCCAGTACTTC
CASSLVQGRRVQETQYF
>many|TRBV6-5|TRBJ2-2|14|.
TGTGCCAGCCTCGGGGGGCTTAACACCGGGGAGCTGTTTTTT
CASLGGLNTGELFF
>many|TRBV9|TRBJ2-4|18|.
TGTGCCAGCAGCGTAACCTCGGGCTCCGACTTAGGCAAAAACATTCAGTACTTC
CASSVTSGSDLGKNIQYF
>many|TRBV20-1|TRBJ1-5|15|.
TGCAGTGCTAGTTCCGGGGGCGGCTTGCATCAGCCCCAGCATTTT
CSASSGGGLHQPQHF